The 19 T cell receptor beta chains below were found in one sample sequenced in a study of early T cells in non-severe SARS-CoV-2 infection. TCRdb ran MiXCR on the 5' RACE reads and lists one entry per CDR3 protein. Of about 55,000 distinct CDR3 sequences listed, 15% were seen once; the top ten hold approximately 9.1%. The material sequenced was whole blood, taken at baseline. Every receptor here comes from an adult who was a healthcare worker with PCR-confirmed SARS-CoV-2 infection or an uninfected control (not recorded which).

V is TRBV5-1 and J is TRBJ1-3, with D tentatively TRBD1 (5 bases). The CDR3 spans 13 residues. The germline V and J ends were trimmed by 7 bases and 3 bases, with 11 bases remaining between them. The germline gives CDR1 SGHRS, CDR2 YFSETQ. CDR3: CASRVGGGNTIYF. The CDR3, as DNA: TGCGCCAGCCGCGTCGGGGGTGGAAACACCATATATTTT.

This clonotype was seen only a few times. The J gene is TRBJ2-3, the V gene TRBV20-1, with 10 bases identical to TRBD1. CDR3 length equals 14 residues. CDR1 and CDR2 from the germline V gene are DFQATT and SNEGSKA (reference sequence). J gave up 4 bases and V 6 bases, and 7 bases lay outside the gene matches. The CDR3 protein is CSARDRGRADTQYF. The CDR3 nucleotides are TGCAGTGCCCGGGACAGGGGTAGGGCAGATACGCAGTATTTT.

The chain recombines TRBV18 with TRBJ1-1, with 7 positions matching TRBD1. Germline-derived CDR1 and CDR2 are KGHSH and LQKENI. V shed 3 bases, J shed 13 bases, and the junction held 14 bases outside the gene matches. CDR3 size: 14 residues. Written as DNA, the CDR3 is TGTGCCAGCTCACCTACAAGGGACAGTACCACGGTTTTCTTT. Translation: CASSPTRDSTTVFF.

This clonotype was picked up a small number of times. The chain uses TRBV30 and TRBJ2-7, with 11 bases matching TRBD2. Germline V gene sequence: CDR1 GTSNPN, CDR2 SVGIG (reference sequence). Trimming removed 4 bases from V and 5 bases from J; junction bases left unmatched: 1. CDR3 size: 12 residues. The CDR3 DNA reads as TGTGCCTGGACTAGCGGGAGGAACGAGCAGTACTTC. It is translated as CAWTSGRNEQYF.

The rearrangement uses TRBV5-1 and TRBJ2-1, with 9 bases aligning to TRBD2. The J segment lost 3 bases and the V segment lost 6 bases, leaving 7 bases of the junction unmatched. This CDR3 comprises 15 residues. Germline V gene lookup returns CDR1 SGHRS and CDR2 YFSETQ. CDR3 region: CASTPGLAVYNEQFF. The CDR3 bases are TGCGCCAGCACCCCGGGACTAGCAGTCTACAATGAGCAGTTCTTC.

The CDR3 here is CASSSRLVGHIAKNIQYF. The CDR3 nucleotides are TGTGCCAGTAGTAGCCGCCTTGTGGGACACATAGCCAAAAACATTCAGTACTTC. This chain joins TRBV19 and TRBJ2-4, with D maybe TRBD1 (6 bases). The germline CDR1 and CDR2 sequences are LNHDA and SQIVND (reference sequence). V shed 4 bases and J shed 0 bases, with 19 bases lying between them. The CDR3 is made up of 18 amino acids. Complete variable domain (other parts from reference TRBV19 and TRBJ2-4): DGGITQSPKYLFRKEGQNVTLSCEQNLNHDAMYWYRQDPGQGLRLIYYSQIVNDFQKGDIAEGYSVSREKKESFPLTVTSAQKNPTAFYLCASSSRLVGHIAKNIQYFGAGTRLSVL.

This chain uses TRBV28 with TRBJ2-7; D perhaps matches TRBD2 (6 bases). The length of the CDR3 is 11 residues. The V gene lost 6 bases and the J gene lost 6 bases, with 9 bases spanning the gap. Germline assignment: CDR1 MDHEN and CDR2 SYDVKM. The CDR3 coding sequence is TGTGCCAGCAGGAGGACTACCGAGCAGTACTTC. Translating gives CASRRTTEQYF.

The chain has TRBV7-9 and TRBJ2-7; the D is unclear. The CDR3 has 13 residues. Germline V gene data show CDR1 as SEHNR and CDR2 as FQNEAQ (reference sequence). V lost 5 bases and J 4 bases, leaving 12 bases between the germline ends. As DNA, the CDR3 is TGTGCCAGCAGCCCATTGGACCAATACGAGCAGTACTTC. Encoded protein: CASSPLDQYEQYF.

This clonotype was recorded a few times. V usage is TRBV5-1 and J usage is TRBJ1-3; D is undetermined. The ends were cut back, 5 bases at V and 0 bases at J, with 12 bases in the middle. In germline, CDR1 is SGHRS, CDR2 YFSETQ. The CDR3 has 15 amino acids. For the CDR3, the DNA is TGCGCCAGCAGAGGGAGCTACAGCTCTGGAAACACCATATATTTT. This codes for CASRGSYSSGNTIYF.

This chain links TRBV12-3 or TRBV12-4 with TRBJ2-7; 10 bases map to TRBD2. The CDR3 covers 12 residues. V lost 6 bases and J lost 6; bases outside the gene matches: 2. CDR3 residues: CASSRLAGEQYF. The CDR3 DNA follows: TGTGCCAGCAGCCGACTAGCGGGCGAGCAGTACTTC.

This clonotype came up a few times. The gene calls are TRBV6-6 and TRBJ2-2; D possibly corresponds to TRBD2 (5 bases). Between the trimmed V and J ends, which lost 4 bases and 0 bases, there was a span of 9 bases. The CDR3 totals 15 residues. CDR1 MNHNY and CDR2 SVGAGI come from the germline V gene (reference sequence). The CDR3 here is CASSWPGANTGELFF. DNA for the CDR3: TGTGCCAGCAGTTGGCCCGGGGCGAACACCGGGGAGCTGTTTTTT.

The chain links TRBV20-1 to TRBJ2-1; no firm D call. Trimming took off 2 bases at V and 0 bases at J, with 8 bases between the two ends. Germline-derived CDR1 and CDR2 are DFQATT and SNEGSKA (reference sequence). The CDR3 totals 14 residues. The CDR3 reads CSARSRSSYNEQFF. The DNA of the CDR3 is TGCAGTGCTAGATCCAGAAGCTCCTACAATGAGCAGTTCTTC.

At least ten counts were recorded for this clonotype. This chain connects TRBV29-1 to TRBJ2-3; 7 bases are a match to TRBD1. With 8 bases clipped from V and 5 bases from J, the junction kept 7 bases outside the gene matches. CDR1 is SQVTM, CDR2 ANQGSEA, per germline. The CDR3 extends over 12 amino acids. CDR3 in amino acids: CSLGQVGDTQYF. For the CDR3, the DNA is TGCAGCCTAGGACAGGTTGGAGATACGCAGTATTTT.

V is TRBV11-1 and J is TRBJ2-3, with D perhaps TRBD2 (7 bases). CDR3 length equals 14 residues. V was pared by 6 bases and J by 2 bases, with 12 bases between. Germline CDR1 SGHAT, CDR2 FQDESV (reference sequence). CDR3 loop: CASSAGAFTDTQYF. The CDR3 bases are TGTGCCAGCAGTGCGGGGGCCTTCACAGATACGCAGTATTTT.

The V call is TRBV29-1, the J call TRBJ2-2; 7 bases align to TRBD2. The CDR3 extends over 17 amino acids. Losses at the gene ends were 0 bases for V and 4 bases for J; bases not matched to a gene: 11. Germline V gene data show CDR1 as SQVTM and CDR2 as ANQGSEA. CDR3 loop: CSVEDQRDPGGTGELFF. Here the CDR3 DNA reads TGCAGCGTTGAAGATCAAAGGGACCCGGGGGGCACCGGGGAGCTGTTTTTT.

In its sample, this clonotype was seen many times. The chain employs TRBV20-1 and TRBJ2-1; 9 bases align to TRBD2. V lost 1 base to trimming and J lost 2 bases; unmatched junction nucleotides: 3. Germline CDR1 DFQATT, CDR2 SNEGSKA (reference sequence). CDR3 length: 15 amino acids. The CDR3 coding sequence is TGCAGTGCTAGAGGCCTAGCGGGACCCTACAATGAGCAGTTCTTC. It encodes CSARGLAGPYNEQFF.

This clonotype was observed a handful of times. The chain is built from TRBV10-2 and TRBJ2-3; D is uncertain. The CDR3 is 13 residues long. Trimming took off 6 bases at V and 3 bases at J, with 10 bases between the two ends. Germline V lookup: CDR1 WSHSY, CDR2 SAAADI. The CDR3 coding sequence is TGCGCCAGCAGAGACTGGGTAACAGATACGCAGTATTTT. This sequence encodes CASRDWVTDTQYF.

DNA of the CDR3: TGTGCCAGCAGTTATTCTTTGGACACCCGGGGGACGGATACGCAGTATTTT. Translation gives CASSYSLDTRGTDTQYF. This chain uses TRBV6-9 with TRBJ2-3, with D possibly TRBD2 on 6 matching bases. V was clipped by 0 bases and J by 6 bases, with 19 bases between them. Germline values: CDR1 MNHGY, CDR2 SVAAGI. This CDR3 is 17 amino acids long.

The chain employs TRBV18 and TRBJ2-7; D is undetermined. Germline V gives CDR1 KGHSH, CDR2 LQKENI. V lost 3 bases to trimming and J lost 5 bases, with 11 bases between them. The CDR3 spans 13 residues. CDR3: CASSPDKANEQYF. The CDR3 region has the DNA TGTGCCAGCTCACCTGACAAAGCCAACGAGCAGTACTTC.